Listed below are T cell receptor beta chains from one sample, sequenced in a study of cytomegalovirus exposure and HLA in healthy donors. The table came from immunoSEQ multiplex PCR; TCRdb's copy has only in-frame clones and leaves some out. Its listing shows 65,000 to 90,000 clones. The sample comprised PBMCs. The receptors here all came from a man in his forties in good health and CMV-seronegative. The CDR3 runs from the conserved cysteine through the conserved F or W.

v_call: TRBV18; cdr3_aa: CASSPQGEGASGNTEAFF
v_call: TRBV6-1; cdr3_aa: CASSEKVAGPNTEAFF
v_call: TRBV4-1; cdr3_aa: CASSQRQGAGYNEQFF
v_call: TRBV30; cdr3_aa: CAWSVGRLINF
v_call: TRBV19; cdr3_aa: CASSMRWGQRYEQYF
v_call: TRBV27; cdr3_aa: CASSPYRERTVTQYF
v_call: TRBV7-9; cdr3_aa: CASSLPGVYEQYF
v_call: TRBV5-1; cdr3_aa: CASSGGGTSHNEQFF
v_call: TRBV29-1; cdr3_aa: CSVETKPRGAGGLDTQYF
v_call: TRBV7-5; cdr3_aa: CARSPRRVAGGVETQYF
v_call: TRBV7-3; cdr3_aa: CASSRGRPRQGGGTDTQYF
v_call: TRBV6-1; cdr3_aa: CASSPYLVNNEQFF
v_call: TRBV10-3; cdr3_aa: CAIRNSGSGNTIYF
v_call: TRBV6-1; cdr3_aa: CASSETGLATEAFF
v_call: TRBV18; cdr3_aa: CASSPPSGGSNTGELFF
v_call: TRBV19; cdr3_aa: CATGDRPNTEAFF
v_call: TRBV19; cdr3_aa: CASSKGPGQGGYEQYF
v_call: TRBV6-5; cdr3_aa: CASSYAPGQGIAFF
v_call: TRBV11-1; cdr3_aa: CASSLGLAGETQYF
v_call: TRBV27; cdr3_aa: CASSLSPGSGNTIYF
v_call: TRBV2; cdr3_aa: CASSHGTGNSNQPQHF
v_call: TRBV15; cdr3_aa: CATSRDWDTANYGYTF
v_call: TRBV9; cdr3_aa: CASSPRDLSNTEAFF
v_call: TRBV19; cdr3_aa: CASSQRTGGYTEAFF
v_call: TRBV6-5; cdr3_aa: CASTGGGIYEQYF
v_call: TRBV9; cdr3_aa: CASSAGLAGGSIYF
v_call: TRBV6-1; cdr3_aa: CASSEAPGAYEQYF
v_call: TRBV28; cdr3_aa: CASSESGTATEAFF
v_call: TRBV15; cdr3_aa: CATSRGDSLNTEAFF
v_call: TRBV30; cdr3_aa: CAWRGGSRGGYTF
v_call: TRBV29-1; cdr3_aa: CSAPGDLNTEAFF
v_call: TRBV7-9; cdr3_aa: CASSPGQGSNTGELFF
v_call: TRBV10-1; cdr3_aa: CASSGSSGTGGYEQYF